These 4 T cell receptor beta chains were sequenced from one sample in a study of beta chain features in type 1 diabetes. Reverse transcribing all isolated RNA meant expressed TCRB transcripts were sequenced. Produced via immunoSEQ multiplex PCR; TCRdb's table is partial and in-frame only. The profile shows about 350,000 clones, roughly a fifth of them singletons. Source material: naive CD4+ T cells from blood. The source is a woman younger than 30 in good health.

This clone was counted between two and nine times. This chain connects TRBV7-2 to TRBJ1-5, with D tentatively TRBD1 (5 bases). In germline, CDR1 is SGHTA, CDR2 FQGNSA. The CDR3 loop spans 14 amino acids. V was trimmed by 5 bases and J by 6 bases, leaving 14 bases between them. CDR3 DNA sequence: TGTGCCAGCAGCCCCGGGACTTTTGGTCAGCCCCAGCATTTT. This gives the protein CASSPGTFGQPQHF.

V usage is TRBV6-6 and J usage is TRBJ1-2; D gene uncertain. From germline, CDR1 is MNHNY and CDR2 SVGAGI (reference sequence). There are 14 residues in the CDR3. The V and J ends lost 0 bases and 1 base respectively, with 6 bases between them. Here the CDR3 DNA reads TGTGCCAGCAGTTACTCACGGGTTAACTATGGCTACACCTTC. It translates to CASSYSRVNYGYTF.

This clone was observed a handful of times. The chain joins TRBV13 to TRBJ2-7, with 9 bases identical to TRBD1. Germline assignment: CDR1 PRHDT and CDR2 FYEKMQ (reference sequence). This CDR3 spans 16 amino acids. V was pared by 1 base and J by 2 bases, with 6 bases of the junction left unmatched. The CDR3 coding sequence is TGTGCCAGCAGCTTAGAAGGTGGACAGGGGCCCTACGAGCAGTACTTC. Translating gives CASSLEGGQGPYEQYF.

This clone was seen only a few times. The chain is built from TRBV6-6 and TRBJ2-1, with 10 positions matching TRBD1. CDR3 length equals 15 residues. With V trimmed by 6 bases and J by 8 bases, 10 bases remained unmatched. Germline CDR1 is MNHNY and CDR2 is SVGAGI (reference sequence). The CDR3 protein is CASSRRTGGIDEQFF. The CDR3 nucleotides are TGTGCCAGCAGCCGCAGGACAGGGGGTATCGATGAGCAGTTCTTC.